Below are 23 T cell receptor beta chains sequenced from a single sample in a study of beta chain features in type 1 diabetes (dated by TCRdb to the late 2010s). The library was prepared using the immunoSEQ multiplex PCR assay. The entire amount of isolated RNA was reverse transcribed using the High Capacity cDNA Reverse Transcription Kit, so the sequenced TCRB transcripts were expressed ones. As stored in TCRdb, this immuneACCESS dataset retains in-frame rearrangements with V and J assigned. A fraction of the clones does not appear; measured against another copy, unresolved V genes explain less than half of the discrepancy, and the remainder lacks a known reason. The sample profile shows fewer than 900,000 clones; roughly a sixth of them were found once. The ten largest make up 0.023% of the sample. The sample taken for sequencing was naive CD4+ T cells from blood. What this sample's cell subset or site label stands for: true naive CD4+ T cells. The receptors come from a woman aged 18-29 years in good health.

The V and J genes are TRBV28 and TRBJ1-1; the D gene is possibly TRBD1 (5 bases). The V gene lost 6 bases and the J gene lost 4 bases, with 9 bases spanning the gap. Germline V gives CDR1 MDHEN, CDR2 SYDVKM. The length of the CDR3 is 12 residues. The CDR3 nucleotides are TGTGCCAGCAGGAGACAGACCACTGAAGCTTTCTTT. Translation: CASRRQTTEAFF.

The rearrangement links TRBV5-1 to TRBJ2-3; no clear D gene. Trimming stripped 4 bases from V and 2 bases from J, with 5 bases between. This CDR3 region has 12 residues. The germline V gene encodes CDR1 SGHRS and CDR2 YFSETQ. The CDR3, as DNA: TGCGCCAGCAGCCCCCACACAGATACGCAGTATTTT. This translates into CASSPHTDTQYF.

This clone was picked up a small number of times. The rearrangement links TRBV28 to TRBJ2-7; tentatively, D is TRBD2 (6 bases). Germline-derived CDR1 and CDR2 are MDHEN and SYDVKM. Trimming pared 5 bases from V and 6 bases from J, leaving 14 bases between. The CDR3 is 13 residues long. CDR3 sequence reads: CASSLALGGEQYF. The CDR3 DNA is TGTGCCAGCAGTCTTGCCTTGGGGGGCGAGCAGTACTTC.

A remark on this clone: This sample also contains other DNA sequences that code for the same CDR3. Here the CDR3 DNA reads TGTGCCAGCAGCTCAGGGGGCCTTAGCTCCTACGAGCAGTACTTC. Translated: CASSSGGLSSYEQYF. V gene TRBV28 combines with J gene TRBJ2-7; 8 positions agree with TRBD1. The J segment lost 0 bases and the V segment lost 6 bases, leaving 7 bases of the junction unmatched. The CDR3 covers 15 residues. Germline CDR1 MDHEN, CDR2 SYDVKM.

This clone was seen only a few times. CDR3 bases: TGTGCCAGCAGCTTGGGGGGTCTACACACTGAAGCTTTCTTT. As protein: CASSLGGLHTEAFF. The chain carries TRBV7-3 and TRBJ1-1, with a weak D call TRBD1 (5 bases). Trimming left V 3 bases short and J 3 bases short, with 11 bases between. The germline V gene has CDR1 SGHTA and CDR2 FQGTGA. CDR3 length: 14 amino acids.

This clone was seen only a few times. The gene calls are TRBV19 and TRBJ1-5; maybe TRBD1 (6 bases). The CDR3 is made up of 17 amino acids. From germline, CDR1 is LNHDA and CDR2 SQIVND (reference sequence). With 6 bases removed from V and 1 base from J, the gap between germline ends came to 19 bases. The CDR3 here is CASSVLGSGASNQPQHF. CDR3 in DNA: TGTGCCAGTAGCGTGTTGGGATCAGGGGCAAGCAATCAGCCCCAGCATTTT.

Only a few counts were recorded for this clone. V is TRBV7-3 and J is TRBJ2-5; D uncertain. Germline CDR1 SGHTA, CDR2 FQGTGA. This CDR3 spans 13 amino acids. Trimming took off 4 bases at V and 4 bases at J, with 10 bases between the two ends. The CDR3 sequence is CASSSTTLETQYF. Written as DNA, the CDR3 is TGTGCCAGCAGCTCAACGACCTTAGAGACCCAGTACTTC. The entire variable domain, with the rest obtained from reference TRBV7-3 and TRBJ2-5, is as follows: GAGVSQTPSNKVTEKGKYVELRCDPISGHTALYWYRQSLGQGPEFLIYFQGTGAADDSGLPNDRFFAVRPEGSVSTLKIQRTERGDSAVYLCASSSTTLETQYFGPGTRLLVL.

This clone was picked up a small number of times. The J gene is TRBJ2-5, the V gene TRBV18; TRBD2 agrees at 9 bases. This CDR3 is 15 amino acids long. Germline assignment: CDR1 KGHSH and CDR2 LQKENI. The V segment lost 4 bases and the J segment 2 bases; nucleotides outside the gene matches: 5. The chain's CDR3 is CASSRASGTQETQYF. CDR3 sequence (DNA): TGTGCCAGCTCACGGGCTAGCGGGACACAAGAGACCCAGTACTTC.

This clone was detected only a few times. The chain combines TRBV6-1 with TRBJ2-3; 7 bases match TRBD2. The CDR3 is 15 amino acids. V was clipped by 3 bases and J by 4 bases; unmatched bases: 7. Looked up from germline, CDR1 is MNHNS and CDR2 is SASEGT. The CDR3 DNA is TGTGCCAGCAGTGAGGGGGGAGGGCAAGCAGATACGCAGTATTTT. It is translated as CASSEGGGQADTQYF.

The J gene is TRBJ1-2, the V gene TRBV28; D ambiguous. The CDR3 spans 13 residues. Germline CDR1 MDHEN, CDR2 SYDVKM. The V gene lost 3 bases and the J gene lost 6 bases, with 11 bases spanning the gap. The CDR3 DNA follows: TGTGCCAGCAGTTTTTCTGGGGATCATGGCTACACCTTC. This codes for CASSFSGDHGYTF.

This chain uses TRBV28 with TRBJ2-7, with D maybe TRBD1 (6 bases). Between the trimmed V and J ends, which lost 3 bases and 3 bases, there was a span of 12 bases. Germline CDR1 and CDR2: MDHEN and SYDVKM. The CDR3 is 14 residues long. The CDR3 here is CASSLIGGSYEQYF. In DNA form, the CDR3 reads TGTGCCAGCAGTTTGATAGGGGGTAGCTACGAGCAGTACTTC.

This clone was counted a few times. The chain combines TRBV5-6 with TRBJ2-7, with 11 bases matching TRBD1. The germline gives CDR1 SGHDT, CDR2 YYEEEE. V gave up 4 bases and J gave up 6 bases; unmatched junction bases: 9. The CDR3 runs to 15 residues. The CDR3 here is CASSPSGTGGFEQYF. The CDR3 coding sequence is TGTGCCAGCAGCCCTTCCGGGACAGGGGGTTTCGAGCAGTACTTC.

This chain joins TRBV2 and TRBJ2-3; 7 positions agree with TRBD1. There are 15 residues in the CDR3. The V and J ends lost 6 bases and 5 bases, in that order; junction bases with no gene match: 11. Looked up from germline, CDR1 is SNHLY and CDR2 is FYNNEI. The CDR3 coding sequence is TGTGCCAGCAGAGGCGGACAGGTTCGAGGAGATACGCAGTATTTT. This codes for CASRGGQVRGDTQYF. The full variable domain, rest sourced from reference TRBV2 and TRBJ2-3, is EPEVTQTPSHQVTQMGQEVILRCVPISNHLYFYWYRQILGQKVEFLVSFYNNEISEKSEIFDDQFSVERPDGSNFTLKIRSTKLEDSAMYFCASRGGQVRGDTQYFGPGTRLTVL.

This rearrangement joins TRBV7-2 to TRBJ2-5; 7 positions match TRBD2. V lost 5 bases, J lost 1 base, and 10 bases stayed unmatched. This CDR3 comprises 16 residues. The germline gives CDR1 SGHTA, CDR2 FQGNSA. The CDR3 region is CASSRRLAAIQETQYF. The CDR3 nucleotides read TGTGCCAGCAGCCGGCGGCTAGCGGCAATCCAAGAGACCCAGTACTTC.

V and J are TRBV11-2 and TRBJ2-6; TRBD2 is a possible D gene (7 bases). Germline V gene data show CDR1 as SGHAT and CDR2 as FQNNGV. V was pared by 4 bases and J by 0 bases, with 13 bases between. There are 17 residues in the CDR3. CDR3 DNA sequence: TGTGCCAGCAGCTCGGGGGGCCCTTTCTCTGGGGCCAACGTCCTGACTTTC. Translating gives CASSSGGPFSGANVLTF. The variable domain in full, with the rest retrieved from reference TRBV11-2 and TRBJ2-6, is EAGVAQSPRYKIIEKRQSVAFWCNPISGHATLYWYQQILGQGPKLLIQFQNNGVVDDSQLPKDRFSAERLKGVDSTLKIQPAKLEDSAVYLCASSSGGPFSGANVLTFGAGSRLTVL.

This clone turned up a few times. The rearrangement links TRBV6-1 to TRBJ2-7, with 10 bases lining up with TRBD1. CDR3 size: 13 residues. V was clipped by 8 bases and J by 3 bases; unmatched bases: 4. Germline CDR1 is MNHNS and CDR2 is SASEGT. The CDR3 region is CASSGQGSYEQYF. In DNA, the CDR3 is TGTGCCAGCTCGGGACAGGGGAGCTACGAGCAGTACTTC.

The rearrangement links TRBV27 to TRBJ2-1; the D is unclear. Per the germline V gene, CDR1 is MNHEY and CDR2 is SMNVEV (reference sequence). The CDR3 runs to 13 residues. V was trimmed by 4 bases and J by 10 bases, leaving 14 bases between them. CDR3 sequence (DNA): TGTGCCAGCAGTTCCATCACGGAACAGGAGCAGTTCTTC. It specifies CASSSITEQEQFF.

Concerning this clone: Other DNA sequences in this specimen translate into the identical CDR3. V gene TRBV18 combines with J gene TRBJ2-5; TRBD1 matches at 7 bases. In germline, CDR1 is KGHSH, CDR2 LQKENI. The CDR3 has 14 residues. The J segment lost 2 bases and the V segment lost 2 bases, leaving 2 bases of the junction unmatched. The CDR3 region has the DNA TGTGCCAGCTCACCAAGGACAGGACAAGAGACCCAGTACTTC. Protein: CASSPRTGQETQYF.

In its sample, this clone was seen a few times. The V and J genes are TRBV19 and TRBJ2-3; 7 bases are a match to TRBD1. The germline CDR1 and CDR2 sequences are LNHDA and SQIVND (reference sequence). The CDR3 is 12 residues long. V lost 9 bases, J lost 5 bases, and 5 bases stayed unmatched. As DNA, the CDR3 is TGTGCCAGCAGGGGGAAGGGAGATACGCAGTATTTT. Encoded protein: CASRGKGDTQYF.

The sample holds one count of this clone. V is TRBV4-2 and J is TRBJ2-4; 11 bases are a match to TRBD2. Trimming cost V 3 bases and J 2 bases; bases outside gene matches: 9. CDR1 is LGHNA, CDR2 YNFKEQ, per germline. The CDR3 loop spans 18 amino acids. CDR3 region: CASSQEGTSGSSKNIQYF. The CDR3, as DNA: TGTGCCAGCAGCCAGGAGGGTACTAGCGGGAGCTCCAAAAACATTCAGTACTTC.

This chain joins TRBV11-2 and TRBJ2-1, with 8 bases identical to TRBD2. This CDR3 region has 15 residues. The germline V gene has CDR1 SGHAT and CDR2 FQNNGV. J was trimmed by 4 bases and V by 1 base; bases with no gene match: 3. CDR3 in amino acids: CASSLVGLAYNEQFF. The CDR3 nucleotides are TGTGCCAGCAGCTTAGTTGGACTAGCTTACAATGAGCAGTTCTTC.

As concerns this clone: Other DNA sequences in the sample encode the same CDR3. The CDR3: CASSYQRGTEAFF. The CDR3 DNA reads as TGTGCCAGCAGTTACCAGCGGGGTACTGAAGCTTTCTTT. J is TRBJ1-1 and V is TRBV6-5; no reliable D call. Germline V gene lookup returns CDR1 MNHEY and CDR2 SVGAGI. The CDR3 has 13 amino acids. Trimming left V 2 bases short and J 5 bases short, with 9 bases between.

This sequence joins TRBV28 and TRBJ1-1; D not certain. The germline V gene encodes CDR1 MDHEN and CDR2 SYDVKM. Trimming stripped 1 base from V and 7 bases from J, with 16 bases between. The CDR3 totals 15 residues. CDR3 coding DNA: TGTGCCAGCAGTTTATATCCTAGAGGGATTTTTGAAGCTTTCTTT. Its protein product is CASSLYPRGIFEAFF.